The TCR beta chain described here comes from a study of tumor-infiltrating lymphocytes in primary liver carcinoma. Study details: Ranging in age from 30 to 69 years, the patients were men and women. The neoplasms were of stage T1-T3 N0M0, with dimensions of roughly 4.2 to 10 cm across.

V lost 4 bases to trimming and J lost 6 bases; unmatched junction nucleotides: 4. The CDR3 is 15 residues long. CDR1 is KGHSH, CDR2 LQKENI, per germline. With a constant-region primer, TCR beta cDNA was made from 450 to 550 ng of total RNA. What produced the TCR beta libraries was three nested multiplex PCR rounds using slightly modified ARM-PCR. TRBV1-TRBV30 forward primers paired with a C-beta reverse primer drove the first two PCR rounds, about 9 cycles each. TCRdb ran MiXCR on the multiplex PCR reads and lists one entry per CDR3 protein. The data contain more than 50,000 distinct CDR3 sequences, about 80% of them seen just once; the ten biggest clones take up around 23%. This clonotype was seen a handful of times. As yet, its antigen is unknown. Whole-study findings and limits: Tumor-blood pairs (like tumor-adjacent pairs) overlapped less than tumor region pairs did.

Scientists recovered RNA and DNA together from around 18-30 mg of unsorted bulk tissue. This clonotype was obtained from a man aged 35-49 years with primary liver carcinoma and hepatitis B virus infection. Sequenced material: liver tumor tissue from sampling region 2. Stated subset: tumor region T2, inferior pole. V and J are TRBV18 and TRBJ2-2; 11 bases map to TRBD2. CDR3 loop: CASSQGTSGAGELFF. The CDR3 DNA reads TGTGCCAGCTCACAGGGGACTAGCGGAGCCGGGGAGCTGTTTTTT.